What follows are 4 T cell receptor beta chains derived from one specimen sequenced in a study of radiotherapy plus CTLA-4 blockade in lung cancer. The protocol was immunoSEQ multiplex PCR, while the TCRdb copy is restricted to in-frame clones and leaves out a portion. The repertoire holds around 80,000 clones, with about four fifths as singletons. Sequenced material: peripheral blood, taken from a patient treated with radiotherapy plus ipilimumab. These receptors all stem from a human donor with non-small cell lung cancer who had stable disease on radiotherapy plus ipilimumab.

The rearrangement links TRBV15 to TRBJ1-2; weak D call: TRBD1 (6 bases). The CDR3 runs 15 residues. The germline V gene has CDR1 LNHNV and CDR2 YYDKDF (reference sequence). With 0 bases removed from V and 3 bases from J, the gap between germline ends came to 11 bases. CDR3: CATSREGGLDYGYTF. CDR3 DNA sequence: TGTGCCACCAGCAGAGAAGGGGGGCTAGACTATGGCTACACCTTC.

This chain links TRBV5-4 with TRBJ1-2; perhaps TRBD1 as D (5 bases). The length of the CDR3 is 15 residues. Germline CDR1 SGHNT, CDR2 YYREEE (reference sequence). Trimming shortened V by 0 bases and J by 3 bases, and 12 bases separated the two germline ends. The chain's CDR3 is CASSLVSWGDYGYTF. In DNA, the CDR3 is TGTGCCAGCAGCTTGGTGAGCTGGGGCGACTATGGCTACACCTTC.

The chain recombines TRBV28 with TRBJ2-3; a weak D match, TRBD2 (5 bases). This CDR3 has 17 amino acids. V dropped 3 bases and J dropped 0 bases, with 16 bases sitting between them. From germline, CDR1 is MDHEN and CDR2 SYDVKM. The CDR3 region has the DNA TGTGCCAGCAGTTTTGTTCTAGGAGGCTCTAGCACAGATACGCAGTATTTT. Translated, it gives CASSFVLGGSSTDTQYF.

The chain recombines TRBV10-1 with TRBJ1-3, with unresolved D. CDR3 size: 15 residues. Looked up from germline, CDR1 is WNHNN and CDR2 is SYGVQD (reference sequence). V was shortened by 7 bases and J by 0 bases, with 13 bases between the two germline ends. CDR3 residues: CASTSGRNSGNTIYF. CDR3 nucleotide sequence: TGCGCCAGCACCTCCGGACGGAACTCTGGAAACACCATATATTTT.